The 15 T cell receptor beta chains presented below share a single source sample, sequenced in a study of response to subunit inactivated influenza vaccine. TCRdb re-derived calls from the RT-PCR reads in MiXCR, one entry per CDR3 protein. The repertoire holds 500,000 to 600,000 distinct CDR3 sequences, with about 10% as singletons. These records were also assigned to another study, of T cells expressing NK-cell markers. This second study notes: The TCR beta cDNA came from 5'RACE template switching with UMIs.

Sequences were derived from PBMCs from blood, sampled on the day of vaccination. These receptor sequences come from a man aged 50 to 60 who received an inactivated influenza vaccine.

A word on this clonotype: A single base separates this from a much larger clone, so it may be a read error. V usage is TRBV29-1 and J usage is TRBJ2-4; no clear D. The CDR3 is made up of 14 amino acids. Trimming cost V 4 bases and J 0 bases, with 10 bases left between them. Germline V gene lookup returns CDR1 SQVTM and CDR2 ANQGSEA. CDR3 sequence (DNA): TGCAGCGTTGTGCCCAACCAAGCCAAAAACATTCAGTACTTC. The encoded protein is CSVVPNQAKNIQYF.

In its sample, this clonotype was seen many times. V gene TRBV27 combines with J gene TRBJ2-1; D is unclear. Germline-derived CDR1 and CDR2 are MNHEY and SMNVEV (reference sequence). Between the trimmed V and J ends, which lost 5 bases and 7 bases, there was a span of 15 bases. The CDR3 is made up of 14 amino acids. CDR3 amino acids: CASSRKSGVNEQFF. For the CDR3, the DNA is TGTGCCAGCAGTAGGAAGTCTGGCGTAAATGAGCAGTTCTTC.

This sequence joins TRBV20-1 and TRBJ2-7; 7 positions agree with TRBD2. The ends lost 3 bases at V and 3 bases at J; junction bases unmatched: 8. There are 14 residues in the CDR3. Germline lookup yields CDR1 DFQATT and CDR2 SNEGSKA (reference sequence). CDR3 nucleotides: TGCAGTGCTAGTGAAGAACGCGGGAGCTACGAGCAGTACTTC. Encoded protein: CSASEERGSYEQYF.

This chain links TRBV7-2 with TRBJ2-7; D is unresolved. The germline gives CDR1 SGHTA, CDR2 FQGNSA. The length of the CDR3 is 14 residues. V was cut by 1 base and J by 6 bases, with 13 bases left in between. DNA of the CDR3: TGTGCCAGCAGCTTAGTTCGGCAAGCGAGCGAGCAGTACTTC. Its translation: CASSLVRQASEQYF.

The CDR3 DNA is TGCAGTGCTTTATCGGGACAGGCCCCAAACATTCAGTACTTC. This gives the protein CSALSGQAPNIQYF. J is TRBJ2-4 and V is TRBV20-1, with 8 bases lining up with TRBD1. This CDR3 is built from 14 residues. The V segment lost 5 bases and the J segment 6 bases; nucleotides outside the gene matches: 9. Germline CDR1 and CDR2: DFQATT and SNEGSKA (reference sequence).

At least ten counts were recorded for this clonotype. The chain carries TRBV3-1 and TRBJ2-1, with TRBD2 identical over 8 bases. The CDR3 covers 16 residues. The V gene's germline CDR1 is LGHDT and CDR2 YNNKEL (reference sequence). V was clipped by 3 bases and J by 9 bases; unmatched bases: 13. DNA for the CDR3: TGTGCCAGCAGCCATGGCTTGGGACTAGGTGGCGGTGAGCAGTTCTTC. Protein sequence: CASSHGLGLGGGEQFF.

The V and J genes are TRBV30 and TRBJ1-6; tentative D call: TRBD1 (6 bases). CDR3 length equals 14 residues. Germline CDR1 reads GTSNPN; CDR2 reads SVGIG (reference sequence). V was cut by 2 bases and J by 2 bases, with 7 bases left in between. In DNA, the CDR3 is TGTGCCTGGAGTAGGACAGCCTATAATTCACCCCTCCACTTT. Its translation: CAWSRTAYNSPLHF.

The J gene is TRBJ2-7, the V gene TRBV6-5; no definite D call. The CDR3 length is 12 residues. Germline V gene data show CDR1 as MNHEY and CDR2 as SVGAGI. V was pared by 7 bases and J by 6 bases, with 13 bases between. The CDR3 DNA is TGTGCCAGCAAGTTTGGGCAATCCGAGCAGTACTTC. It translates to CASKFGQSEQYF.

This clonotype was observed a few times. The rearrangement links TRBV5-1 to TRBJ2-7; D gene unclear. The length of the CDR3 is 12 residues. V was trimmed by 4 bases and J by 2 bases, leaving 7 bases between them. Germline V CDR1 and CDR2: SGHRS, YFSETQ. The CDR3: CASSQETYEQYF. CDR3 bases: TGCGCCAGCAGCCAGGAGACCTACGAGCAGTACTTC.

This clonotype was counted ten times or more. This rearrangement joins TRBV24-1 to TRBJ2-3; TRBD1 might be the D (6 bases). This CDR3 has 16 amino acids. Trimming took 0 bases from V and 2 from J, leaving 11 bases between them. Germline assignment: CDR1 KGHDR and CDR2 SFDVKD. The CDR3 reads CATSDLSGDPTDTQYF. As DNA, the CDR3 is TGTGCCACCAGTGATTTGTCAGGGGACCCCACAGATACGCAGTATTTT.

This clonotype was found a few times. The V and J genes are TRBV30 and TRBJ1-5; D is possibly TRBD1 (6 bases). Looked up from germline, CDR1 is GTSNPN and CDR2 is SVGIG (reference sequence). The CDR3 has 16 residues. Trimming took off 1 base at V and 3 bases at J, with 16 bases between the two ends. CDR3 protein: CAWSESGRGNNQPQHF. Written as DNA, the CDR3 is TGTGCCTGGAGTGAGTCGGGCAGGGGCAACAATCAGCCCCAGCATTTT.

The V gene is TRBV7-2, the J gene TRBJ2-1; tentatively, D is TRBD2 (5 bases). Germline V CDR1 and CDR2: SGHTA, FQGNSA. The CDR3 has 15 amino acids. V was clipped by 5 bases and J by 8 bases, with 19 bases between them. DNA for the CDR3: TGTGCCAGCAGCCGAAGTAGCCGGAGGACGGATGAGCAGTTCTTC. It encodes CASSRSSRRTDEQFF. Variable domain in full (rest from reference TRBV7-2 and TRBJ2-1): GAGVSQSPSNKVTEKGKDVELRCDPISGHTALYWYRQSLGQGLEFLIYFQGNSAPDKSGLPSDRFSAERTGGSVSTLTIQRTQQEDSAVYLCASSRSSRRTDEQFFGPGTRLTVL.

A note on this clonotype: Possible read error: a much larger clone is one base away. This chain joins TRBV12-3 or TRBV12-4 and TRBJ2-2; TRBD1 agrees at 10 bases. This CDR3 region has 24 residues. Unmatched junction bases numbered 25, after V lost 3 bases and J lost 0 bases. The CDR3 protein is CASSLLLRFSLRDRGQSNTGELFF. The CDR3 DNA reads as TGTGCCAGCAGTTTGCTACTCCGGTTCAGTTTGCGGGACAGGGGACAATCGAACACCGGGGAGCTGTTTTTT.

V gene TRBV20-1 combines with J gene TRBJ2-7; TRBD1 matches 8 bases. Germline-derived CDR1 and CDR2 are DFQATT and SNEGSKA (reference sequence). The CDR3 length is 13 residues. The V and J ends lost 3 bases and 6 bases, in that order; junction bases with no gene match: 7. The DNA of the CDR3 is TGCAGTGCTAGTAGACAGGGGATAGGCGAGCAGTACTTC. It encodes CSASRQGIGEQYF.

The table lists this clonotype with a few counts. CDR3 amino acids: CASSQAPGTQYF. CDR3 DNA: TGTGCCAGCAGCCAGGCACCCGGGACGCAGTACTTC. The chain employs TRBV3-1 and TRBJ2-7; D may correspond to TRBD1 or TRBD2 (5 bases each). V lost 3 bases to trimming and J lost 9 bases, with 12 bases between them. CDR1 and CDR2 (germline): LGHDT, YNNKEL (reference sequence). There are 12 residues in the CDR3.